These T cell receptor beta chains were read from a single sample in a study of control samples from healthy donors and cancer patients. Sequenced by immunoSEQ multiplex PCR; TCRdb stores in-frame clones only, minus some. The sample shows 70,000 to 90,000 clones, approximately 94% of them seen only once. Sequencing was done on a sample of blood. The source is a young woman in good health. Each CDR3 is given with its conserved first and last residue. Each record gives: CDR3 length, V gene, clone size, J gene, CDR3 protein. Size is stated for part of the rows, as once, few or many counts, or as a class when the clone is expanded.

14	TRBV11-3	-	TRBJ1-1	CASSLRGGNTEAFF
13	TRBV18	-	TRBJ2-5	CASSKTEQETQYF
15	TRBV5-5	-	TRBJ2-7	CASSLARGGAYEQYF
16	TRBV5-4	-	TRBJ2-5	CASSSLTSGSRETQYF
12	TRBV7-2	-	TRBJ2-3	CASSFSTDTQYF
16	TRBV7-9	-	TRBJ2-1	CASSLATSATGNEQFF
14	TRBV5-6	-	TRBJ2-5	CASSLFNSPETQYF
13	TRBV19	-	TRBJ1-5	CASSIRVNQPQHF
14	TRBV4-1	-	TRBJ1-1	CASSPGPMNTEAFF
15	TRBV19	-	TRBJ1-2	CASSFTGFEPYGYTF
15	TRBV28	-	TRBJ1-1	CASRGFGGGNTEAFF
14	TRBV7-2	-	TRBJ2-1	CASGGRASYNEQFF
15	TRBV4-2	-	TRBJ2-1	CASSPPGAGHNEQFF
13	TRBV5-4	-	TRBJ1-2	CASSSRTEYGYTF
17	TRBV7-9	-	TRBJ2-7	CASSLDLGLAGTYEQYF
15	TRBV20-1	-	TRBJ1-3	CSASPRNLYGNTIYF
18	TRBV7-8	-	TRBJ2-1	CASSLRSTGTGQYNEQFF
15	TRBV5-1	-	TRBJ2-2	CASSQDRAKTGELFF
15	TRBV18	once	TRBJ1-3	CASSRTTGDGNTIYF
18	TRBV19	-	TRBJ1-5	CASSIYGALGYSNQPQHF
12	TRBV28	-	TRBJ2-7	CASSLRTSEQYF
14	TRBV7-9	-	TRBJ2-7	CASSLGGGNYEQYF
17	TRBV5-8	-	TRBJ1-5	CASSFFGGYSRLQPQHF
16	TRBV19	-	TRBJ1-1	CASKFGPGKVSTEAFF
13	TRBV5-1	once	TRBJ1-1	CASSSGQLPEAFF
15	TRBV5-1	once	TRBJ2-7	CASSATGAHSYEQYF
12	TRBV6-2/TRBV6-3	few	TRBJ2-7	CASSRSSYEQYF
13	TRBV7-9	-	TRBJ2-1	CASSFRGGDEQFF
14	TRBV5-4	-	TRBJ2-2	CASSLGSNTGELFF
14	TRBV18	-	TRBJ1-5	CASSPPPGREPQHF
17	TRBV5-1	-	TRBJ2-4	CASSSTTSGLAKNIQYF
11	TRBV29-1	-	TRBJ2-1	CSVRGYDEQFF
15	TRBV13	-	TRBJ2-7	CASSWPGARTYEQYF
14	TRBV14	-	TRBJ2-7	CASSQDLRGDEQYF
12	TRBV28	-	TRBJ2-7	CASLSSSYEQYF
13	TRBV3-1/TRBV3-2	-	TRBJ1-4	CASSQDNDGGIFF
18	TRBV7-9	-	TRBJ2-5	CASSLGTLGGHLQETQYF
17	TRBV18	-	TRBJ2-7	CASSPLSAGGLSYEQYF
12	TRBV19	-	TRBJ2-3	CASSFLTDTQYF
18	TRBV4-3	-	TRBJ2-6	CASSQVPAESSGANVLTF
13	TRBV20-1	-	TRBJ2-1	CSASPGGYNEQFF
15	TRBV27	-	TRBJ2-2	CASSGLAINTGELFF
16	TRBV4-2	-	TRBJ2-7	CASSPRTSGRSGEQYF
14	TRBV6-5	-	TRBJ2-3	CATISGISTDTQYF
15	TRBV19	-	TRBJ1-5	CASLGETGGYEPQHF
14	TRBV11-2	-	TRBJ1-6	CASSNVIYNSPLHF
15	TRBV7-9	-	TRBJ2-1	CASSKLAGAYNEQFF
15	TRBV6-2/TRBV6-3	-	TRBJ2-1	CASSYSSGPYNEQFF
15	TRBV11-2	-	TRBJ1-1	CASSSRITGNTEAFF
13	TRBV5-6	-	TRBJ1-6	CASSFDLNSPLHF
8	TRBV2	-	TRBJ2-1	CANPLPFF
14	TRBV5-4	-	TRBJ1-4	CASSSPRTNEKLFF
13	TRBV4-1	-	TRBJ1-2	CASSQEGGWGYTF
14	TRBV4-1	-	TRBJ2-7	CASSQGTVLAEQYF
16	TRBV28	-	TRBJ1-5	CASSSTQGNSNQPQHF